This record concerns one T cell receptor (beta chain) sequence. This sample is part of a study of blood T cell repertoires in COVID-19. CDR1 and CDR2 from the germline V gene are GTSNPN and SVGIG (reference sequence). V lost 8 bases and J lost 4, with 17 bases in between. The CDR3 is 13 amino acids. Original methodology: Cell counts per sample came from amplifying reference gene primers. The method was immunoSEQ multiplex PCR; TCRdb's version includes in-frame clones alone and lacks a portion of them. V and J calls and clone size are copied from that table; D and trimming were computed from the DNA. The sample includes around 50,000 clones, around four fifths of them seen just once.

This clonotype was sampled from a woman aged 45-60 years with acute COVID-19. V gene TRBV30 combines with J gene TRBJ1-2; TRBD1 is a possible D gene (6 bases). Sequences were obtained from PBMCs or T cells enriched from blood (not recorded which). CDR3 DNA: TGTGCCCAGACGGGAGGGGGAGGCTATGGCTACACCTTC. It translates to CAQTGGGGYGYTF.